These 7 T cell receptor beta chains share one sample of origin, sequenced in a study of tissue T cells after allogeneic stem cell transplantation. The protocol was immunoSEQ multiplex PCR, while the TCRdb copy is restricted to in-frame clones and leaves out a portion. The sample includes about a thousand clones, about 88% seen only once; the top ten take around 22%. The material sequenced was spleen tissue, taken at autopsy. The receptors come from a female patient aged 18 to 49 with steroid-refractory graft-versus-host disease after an allogeneic stem cell transplant. Some T cells may be the graft donor's.

J is TRBJ1-3 and V is TRBV28; D gene ambiguous. Trimming shortened V by 6 bases and J by 9 bases, and 9 bases separated the two germline ends. CDR3 size: 11 residues. Germline values: CDR1 MDHEN, CDR2 SYDVKM. The CDR3 nucleotides read TGTGCCAGCAGCCCGAAGAGCACCATATATTTT. This codes for CASSPKSTIYF.

V usage is TRBV7-2 and J usage is TRBJ1-1; D not resolved. Germline CDR1 is SGHTA and CDR2 is FQGNSA. V lost 1 base, J lost 4 bases, and 10 bases lay in between. This CDR3 has 14 residues. CDR3 in DNA: TGTGCCAGCAGCTTAGGAGGGTTAGGCACTGAAGCTTTCTTT. Translated: CASSLGGLGTEAFF.

V and J are TRBV24-1 and TRBJ1-5; D not resolved. This CDR3 has 11 amino acids. CDR1 and CDR2 from the germline V gene are KGHDR and SFDVKD. The V end lost 5 bases, the J end lost 5 bases, and 3 bases lay between the germline ends. The CDR3 region has the DNA TGTGCCACCAGTGGGGATCAGCCCCAGCATTTT. Translating it yields CATSGDQPQHF.

The chain combines TRBV6-5 with TRBJ1-5; D gene uncertain. This CDR3 is 14 amino acids long. V was shortened by 0 bases and J by 6 bases, with 9 bases between the two germline ends. The V gene's germline CDR1 is MNHEY and CDR2 SVGAGI. The CDR3 loop is CASSYSARLQPQHF. The CDR3 DNA is TGTGCCAGCAGTTACTCAGCAAGACTTCAGCCCCAGCATTTT.

This rearrangement joins TRBV9 to TRBJ2-7; D unresolved. Trimming took off 4 bases at V and 2 bases at J, with 13 bases between the two ends. CDR3 length equals 14 residues. Germline V gives CDR1 SGDLS, CDR2 YYNGEE. The CDR3 nucleotides are TGTGCCAGCAGCAACGACGACGGAGCCTACGAGCAGTACTTC. This encodes CASSNDDGAYEQYF.

The J gene is TRBJ1-5, the V gene TRBV24-1; 10 bases fit TRBD1. The V segment lost 5 bases and the J segment 7 bases; nucleotides outside the gene matches: 16. CDR3 size: 18 residues. The germline V gene encodes CDR1 KGHDR and CDR2 SFDVKD. CDR3 amino acids: CATSVIPQGDRGGQPQHF. The CDR3 DNA follows: TGTGCCACCAGTGTTATTCCCCAGGGGGACAGGGGAGGCCAGCCCCAGCATTTT.

The chain carries TRBV5-6 and TRBJ2-1; 10 nucleotides align to TRBD2. Germline CDR1 and CDR2: SGHDT and YYEEEE. Unmatched junction bases numbered 9, after V lost 1 base and J lost 5 bases. CDR3 length equals 17 residues. This chain's CDR3 is CASSLMVWTSGDNEQFF. The CDR3 DNA sequence: TGTGCCAGCAGCTTGATGGTATGGACTAGCGGAGACAATGAGCAGTTCTTC. Complete variable domain (other parts from reference TRBV5-6 and TRBJ2-1): DAGVTQSPTHLIKTRGQQVTLRCSPKSGHDTVSWYQQALGQGPQFIFQYYEEEERQRGNFPDRFSGHQFPNYSSELNVNALLLGDSALYLCASSLMVWTSGDNEQFFGPGTRLTVL.